This T cell receptor beta chain was documented in a study of blood T cell repertoires in COVID-19. Authors' processing steps: Estimates of nucleated cell counts were drawn from the amplification of reference gene primers. Clones were sequenced by immunoSEQ multiplex PCR, and TCRdb holds only the in-frame ones, with some missing. From that table come the V and J calls and clone size; the DNA was used to work out D and trimming. The table records hundreds of thousands of clones, more than 70% of them present only once. V shed 4 bases, J shed 7 bases, and the junction held 10 bases outside the gene matches. This CDR3 is built from 15 residues. Germline V lookup: CDR1 LGHDT, CDR2 YNNKEL (reference sequence).

Material for sequencing was peripheral blood. The sequence was collected from a woman aged 60-70 years with COVID-19, enrolled during active disease. The chain couples TRBV3-1 (or the pseudogene TRBV3-2) to TRBJ2-7; TRBD1 aligns across 10 bases. In DNA form, the CDR3 reads TGTGCCAGCAGCCGAGACCAGACAGGGGGCGGTGAGCAGTACTTC. The encoded protein is CASSRDQTGGGEQYF.